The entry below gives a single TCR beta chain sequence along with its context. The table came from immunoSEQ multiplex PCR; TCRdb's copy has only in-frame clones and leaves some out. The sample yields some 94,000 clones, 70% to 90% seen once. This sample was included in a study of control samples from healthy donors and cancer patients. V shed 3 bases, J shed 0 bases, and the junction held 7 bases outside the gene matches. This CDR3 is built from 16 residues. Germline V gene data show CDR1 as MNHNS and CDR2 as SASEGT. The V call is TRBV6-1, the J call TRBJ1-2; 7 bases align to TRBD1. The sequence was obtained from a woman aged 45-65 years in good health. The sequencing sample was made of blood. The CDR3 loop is CASSDIKGTANYGYTF. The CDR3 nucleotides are TGTGCCAGCAGTGATATTAAGGGGACAGCTAACTATGGCTACACCTTC.